What follows is one T cell receptor (beta chain) and its context. The record originates from a study of monozygotic twins with inflammatory bowel disease. Germline values: CDR1 KGHSH, CDR2 LQKENI. This CDR3 spans 14 amino acids. TCRdb re-called the 5' RACE reads; one entry per CDR3 protein, DNA not given. In all, the sample yields more than 350,000 distinct CDR3 sequences. V gene TRBV18 combines with J gene TRBJ2-4; TCRdb outputs TRBD2, but without DNA this stays unchecked. The specimen was blood. The sequence was collected from a human donor with ulcerative colitis or Crohn's disease, or a healthy co-twin of an affected twin (not recorded which). CDR3: CASSPSAGKNIQYF.